The rows below give T cell receptor beta chains drawn from one sample of a study of T cell responses to AZD1222 COVID-19 vaccine. The method was immunoSEQ multiplex PCR; TCRdb's version includes in-frame clones alone and lacks a portion of them. The repertoire includes 140,000 or so clones, about 88% of them detected once, and approximately 3% sits in the top ten. Sequencing used peripheral blood, obtained 28 days after the second AZD1222 dose. These receptors were collected from an adult who received the AZD1222 COVID-19 vaccine. The CDR3 runs from the conserved cysteine through the conserved F or W. A D gene is named only where the DNA matches it firmly. A clone size is listed for some rows: how often the clone was seen (once, few, many), or a class if it is expanded.

>NA|NA|TRBJ1-1|TRBV6-2/TRBV6-3
TGTGCCAGCAGTTACATGCTGGGCACTGAAGCTTTCTTT
CASSYMLGTEAFF
>NA|NA|TRBJ1-1|TRBV7-8
TGTGCCAGCACCCAACAGGCGAACACTGAAGCTTTCTTT
CASTQQANTEAFF
>NA|NA|TRBJ2-1|TRBV5-4
TGTGCCAGCAGCTCCCCGGGGTGGGACAATGAGCAGTTCTTC
CASSSPGWDNEQFF
>once|NA|TRBJ1-1|TRBV6-2/TRBV6-3
TGTGCCAGCAGTTACGGCTGGAACACTGAAGCTTTCTTT
CASSYGWNTEAFF
>NA|TRBD1|TRBJ1-2|TRBV7-6
TGTGCCAGCAGCTTAACTGGACAGGGGGACTATGGCTACACCTTC
CASSLTGQGDYGYTF
>NA|NA|TRBJ1-3|TRBV4-1
TGCGCCAGCAGCCAAGAGTTCCGGAGTCGGCTCTCTGGAAACACCATATATTTT
CASSQEFRSRLSGNTIYF
>once|TRBD2|TRBJ2-7|TRBV7-2
TGTGCCAGCAGCTTTGGGACTAGCGGGGGCTACGAGCAGTACTTC
CASSFGTSGGYEQYF
>few|TRBD1|TRBJ1-4|TRBV9
TGTGCCAGCAGCGTAGCAGGGGGCGCAACTAATGAAAAACTGTTTTTT
CASSVAGGATNEKLFF
>NA|NA|TRBJ2-7|TRBV10-3
TGTGCCATCAGTGAGCAGGGGCTGGCCGAGCAGTACTTC
CAISEQGLAEQYF
>NA|TRBD1|TRBJ1-5|TRBV6-2/TRBV6-3
TGTGCCAGCAGTTTTTCACAGGGGAATAGCAATCAGCCCCAGCATTTT
CASSFSQGNSNQPQHF
>NA|NA|TRBJ1-5|TRBV4-1
TGCGCCAGCAGCAGGACAGTTGGTCAGCCCCAGCATTTT
CASSRTVGQPQHF
>NA|NA|TRBJ1-2|TRBV28
TGTGCCAGCAGTATCGACCCCGAGGCGGCTCTCTATGGCTACACCTTC
CASSIDPEAALYGYTF
>NA|NA|TRBJ2-7|TRBV7-2
TGTGCCAGCAGCCATTTCCTCGCCGAGCAGTACTTC
CASSHFLAEQYF
>once|NA|TRBJ2-5|TRBV3-1/TRBV3-2
TGTGCCAGCAGCCAAGATCTCGGGGGACAAGAGACCCAGTACTTC
CASSQDLGGQETQYF
>NA|NA|TRBJ1-2|TRBV27
TGTGCCAGCAGTTCGGGGAATCGGGGTATCTATGGCTACACCTTC
CASSSGNRGIYGYTF
>once|TRBD1|TRBJ2-3|TRBV10-3
TGTGCCATCAGTGATTCCCGACAGGGGGTTAGCACAGATACGCAGTATTTT
CAISDSRQGVSTDTQYF
>NA|TRBD2|TRBJ2-7|TRBV6-5
TGTGCCAGCAGCAAACTAGCGGGAGACCACGAGCAGTACTTC
CASSKLAGDHEQYF